These 9 T cell receptor beta chains were all obtained from the same sample, sequenced in a study of shared T cell receptors in the human thymus. Data came from immunoSEQ multiplex PCR; TCRdb stores just in-frame clones and leaves some out. The sample carries 55,000 to 80,000 clones, about 95% recorded once. The sequenced sample consisted of thymocytes. These receptor sequences come from a human donor.

J is TRBJ2-7 and V is TRBV2; TRBD1 might be the D (5 bases). The CDR3 extends over 15 amino acids. The germline V gene has CDR1 SNHLY and CDR2 FYNNEI. Trimming pared 2 bases from V and 6 bases from J, leaving 17 bases between. The CDR3, as DNA: TGTGCCAGCAGTGAACGACAGCTTTTGGGGCTCGAGCAGTACTTC. It specifies CASSERQLLGLEQYF. The whole variable domain, remainder taken from reference TRBV2 and TRBJ2-7, is EPEVTQTPSHQVTQMGQEVILRCVPISNHLYFYWYRQILGQKVEFLVSFYNNEISEKSEIFDDQFSVERPDGSNFTLKIRSTKLEDSAMYFCASSERQLLGLEQYFGPGTRLTVT.

This clone was detected only once. V and J are TRBV18 and TRBJ1-1; D is possibly TRBD1 (5 bases). V lost 6 bases and J 2 bases, leaving 25 bases between the germline ends. The CDR3 contains 18 residues. CDR1 and CDR2 (germline): KGHSH, LQKENI. CDR3 sequence reads: CASSLAVRGPGRNTEAFF. For the CDR3, the DNA is TGTGCCAGCTCCCTGGCGGTGAGGGGCCCTGGTAGAAACACTGAAGCTTTCTTT.

The rearrangement links TRBV15 to TRBJ1-1; 8 bases match TRBD1. With 0 bases clipped from V and 5 bases from J, the junction kept 11 bases outside the gene matches. The CDR3 is made up of 17 amino acids. From germline, CDR1 is LNHNV and CDR2 YYDKDF (reference sequence). CDR3 sequence: CATSREGGSRGRTEAFF. CDR3 DNA sequence: TGTGCCACCAGCAGAGAGGGCGGGTCCAGGGGGCGAACTGAAGCTTTCTTT.

This chain joins TRBV30 and TRBJ2-3; 8 nucleotides align to TRBD2. The ends lost 3 bases at V and 0 bases at J; junction bases unmatched: 5. In germline, CDR1 is GTSNPN, CDR2 SVGIG (reference sequence). The CDR3 has 15 amino acids. The CDR3 protein is CAWRTSGPSTDTQYF. Written as DNA, the CDR3 is TGTGCCTGGAGAACTAGCGGTCCTAGCACAGATACGCAGTATTTT.

V is TRBV7-2 and J is TRBJ1-2, with TRBD1 identical over 7 bases. V gave up 5 bases and J gave up 4 bases; unmatched junction bases: 4. The CDR3 sequence is 13 residues long. Germline V gene sequence: CDR1 SGHTA, CDR2 FQGNSA. The CDR3 region has the DNA TGTGCCAGCAGCGGGGACAGATCCTATGGCTACACCTTC. Amino acid sequence: CASSGDRSYGYTF. Combining the CDR3 with reference TRBV7-2 and TRBJ1-2 gives the whole variable domain GAGVSQSPSNKVTEKGKDVELRCDPISGHTALYWYRQSLGQGLEFLIYFQGNSAPDKSGLPSDRFSAERTGGSVSTLTIQRTQQEDSAVYLCASSGDRSYGYTFGSGTRLTVV.

The chain links TRBV19 to TRBJ1-1; 8 nucleotides line up with TRBD1. Germline CDR1 is LNHDA and CDR2 is SQIVND (reference sequence). CDR3 length equals 18 residues. J lost 3 bases, V lost 2 bases, and 14 bases had no gene match. The CDR3 coding sequence is TGTGCCAGTAGTATAAGGTCAACCCCCACAGGGGGGGACACTGAAGCTTTCTTT. Its protein is CASSIRSTPTGGDTEAFF.

The J gene is TRBJ1-1, the V gene TRBV12-5; a possible D gene is TRBD1 (6 bases). The germline gives CDR1 LGHNT, CDR2 FRNRAP. The V end was cut by 4 bases, the J end by 1 base, with 10 bases between. The CDR3 covers 14 residues. The CDR3 region is CASGSIQGNTEAFF. In DNA, the CDR3 is TGTGCTAGTGGTTCGATACAGGGGAACACTGAAGCTTTCTTT.

This chain links TRBV19 with TRBJ2-7; TRBD2 matches at 9 bases. V was pared by 1 base and J by 0 bases, with 4 bases of the junction left unmatched. Germline CDR1 and CDR2: LNHDA and SQIVND (reference sequence). The CDR3 length is 16 residues. The chain's CDR3 is CASSIASGGSSYEQYF. DNA of the CDR3: TGTGCCAGTAGTATAGCCAGCGGGGGGAGCTCCTACGAGCAGTACTTC.

This sequence joins TRBV4-2 and TRBJ1-3; D uncertain. The CDR3 consists of 17 residues. V was trimmed by 7 bases and J by 0 bases, leaving 19 bases between them. Germline V gene sequence: CDR1 LGHNA, CDR2 YNFKEQ. CDR3 sequence: CASTHSFDGSSGNTIYF. As DNA, the CDR3 is TGTGCCAGCACCCACTCATTCGACGGCTCCTCTGGAAACACCATATATTTT.